This TCR beta chain was sequenced for a study of blood T cell repertoires in COVID-19. Study context: Specimens from acute and convalescent COVID-19 originated in the United States, Italy and Spain. Sample material is recorded as cDNA or gDNA derived from T cells, B-cell-depleted T cells, or PBMCs.

As handled by the study authors: Reference gene primer amplification in the assay estimated nucleated cell counts. Sequencing was performed with immunoSEQ multiplex PCR; in TCRdb, only in-frame clones are kept and a portion is missing. The V and J calls and clone size were taken over from that table, and D and trimming were inferred from the DNA. The data show a few hundred thousand clones, with 70% to 90% seen just once and less than 6% held by the top ten. This receptor was taken from a man aged 55 to 70 who had recovered from COVID-19. Sequencing was carried out using peripheral blood.

The CDR3 loop is CASSATGFSKNIQYF. CDR3 sequence (DNA): TGTGCCAGCAGCGCCACAGGATTCTCCAAAAACATTCAGTACTTC. This sequence joins TRBV5-5 and TRBJ2-4; a weak D match, TRBD1 (5 bases). The germline CDR1 and CDR2 sequences are SGHKS and YYEKEE (reference sequence). V lost 4 bases, J lost 2 bases, and 13 bases lay in between. The CDR3 is 15 amino acids.